Following are 19 T cell receptor beta chains from one sample sequenced in a study of spatial heterogeneity in lung cancer. Study results and limitations: Expanded alpha and beta TCR counts within tumors tracked tumor mutation counts.

TCRdb re-called the 5' RACE reads with MiXCR, one entry per CDR3 protein. The table includes about 800 distinct CDR3 sequences, around an eighth detected once. Regarding time point: sample taken at primary tumor resection. No antigen is known for these receptors. This sample comprised lung tumor tissue, obtained at surgery. The origin of the receptors is a male donor with early-stage non-small cell lung cancer.

This clonotype is categorized as medium-sized. A junction boundary mismatches the germline segment, possibly from a read error. This chain links TRBV20-1 with TRBJ1-6; weak D call: TRBD1 (5 bases). The CDR3 runs 15 residues. Per germline, CDR1 DFQATT and CDR2 SNEGSKA (reference sequence). The CDR3 reads CSARDIAGESSPLHF. CDR3 in DNA: TGCAGTGCCAGAGACATTGCGGGGGAGAGTTCACCCCTCCACTTT.

By share, this clonotype ranks as medium-sized (0.01 to 0.1%). This chain links TRBV5-6 with TRBJ2-3, with TRBD2 matching 8 bases. Germline CDR1 reads SGHDT; CDR2 reads YYEEEE. CDR3 length: 16 residues. J lost 3 bases, V lost 1 base, and 7 bases had no gene match. The CDR3 bases are TGTGCCAGCAGCTTGCGCGGGGGGCAGAGAACAGATACGCAGTATTTT. The encoded protein is CASSLRGGQRTDTQYF.

In its sample, this clonotype ranks as large (0.1 to 1%). The CDR3 is CASSLWLANTGELFF. CDR3 in DNA: TGTGCCAGCAGCTTGTGGCTAGCGAACACCGGGGAGCTGTTTTTT. The V gene is TRBV7-9, the J gene TRBJ2-2; D is uncertain. This CDR3 has 15 residues. Germline CDR1 and CDR2: SEHNR and FQNEAQ (reference sequence). Trimming stripped 3 bases from V and 0 bases from J, with 8 bases between.

By sample fraction, this clonotype is hyperexpanded. The genes are TRBV7-2 and TRBJ2-3, with D hard to call. In germline, CDR1 is SGHTA, CDR2 FQGNSA. This CDR3 comprises 13 residues. Trimming stripped 2 bases from V and 5 bases from J, with 8 bases between. In DNA, the CDR3 is TGTGCCAGCAGCTTATCAATGCTAGATACGCAGTATTTT. Its protein product is CASSLSMLDTQYF. Looking up the rest from reference TRBV7-2 and TRBJ2-3 gives the full variable domain: GAGVSQSPSNKVTEKGKDVELRCDPISGHTALYWYRQSLGQGLEFLIYFQGNSAPDKSGLPSDRFSAERTGGSVSTLTIQRTQQEDSAVYLCASSLSMLDTQYFGPGTRLTVL.

J is TRBJ2-7 and V is TRBV27, with unresolved D. The CDR3 spans 15 residues. Per the germline V gene, CDR1 is MNHEY and CDR2 is SMNVEV (reference sequence). Trimming took 5 bases from V and 1 from J, leaving 15 bases between them. The CDR3 here is CASSPYSLGSYEQYF. DNA of the CDR3: TGTGCCAGCAGTCCCTACTCCTTGGGGTCCTACGAGCAGTACTTC.

The J gene is TRBJ1-5, the V gene TRBV4-1; D ambiguous. Trimming took off 4 bases at V and 3 bases at J, with 13 bases between the two ends. Germline V gene lookup returns CDR1 MGHRA and CDR2 YSYEKL. The CDR3 spans 15 residues. The CDR3 DNA reads as TGCGCCAGCAGCCTATGGGTCGGACCCAATCAGCCCCAGCATTTT. Amino acid sequence: CASSLWVGPNQPQHF.

This clonotype is termed medium-sized. This chain uses TRBV15 with TRBJ1-3, with D perhaps matching TRBD1 (5 bases). The germline CDR1 and CDR2 sequences are LNHNV and YYDKDF (reference sequence). CDR3 length: 14 residues. The V end was cut by 6 bases, the J end by 3 bases, with 12 bases between. The CDR3 reads CATSFSRVGNTIYF. The CDR3, as DNA: TGTGCCACCAGTTTCTCCAGGGTTGGAAACACCATATATTTT. The whole variable domain, remainder taken from reference TRBV15 and TRBJ1-3, is DAMVIQNPRYQVTQFGKPVTLSCSQTLNHNVMYWYQQKSSQAPKLLFHYYDKDFNNEADTPDNFQSRRPNTSFCFLDIRSPGLGDTAMYLCATSFSRVGNTIYFGEGSWLTVV.

This chain uses TRBV6-5 with TRBJ1-6; no clear D. V lost 4 bases and J lost 5, with 12 bases in between. CDR3 length: 15 residues. Germline values: CDR1 MNHEY, CDR2 SVGAGI. The CDR3 here is CASSSSRWHNSPLHF. DNA of the CDR3: TGTGCCAGCAGTTCCTCGAGGTGGCATAATTCACCCCTCCACTTT.

This clonotype is large within its sample. The chain links TRBV6-5 to TRBJ2-7, with D tentatively TRBD2 (5 bases). There are 14 residues in the CDR3. V lost 7 bases and J lost 0, with 13 bases in between. Germline V CDR1 and CDR2: MNHEY, SVGAGI. DNA of the CDR3: TGTGCCAGCAATCGGGCGGGCGGCTCCTACGAGCAGTACTTC. It codes for CASNRAGGSYEQYF.

In this sample, this clonotype is large. This chain uses TRBV20-1 with TRBJ1-5; 9 nucleotides align to TRBD1. The CDR3 has 15 residues. Germline CDR1 is DFQATT and CDR2 is SNEGSKA (reference sequence). V gave up 3 bases and J gave up 7 bases; unmatched junction bases: 10. Here the CDR3 DNA reads TGCAGTGCTAGTGAACGAGGACAGGGGTGGCAGCCCCAGCATTTT. This encodes CSASERGQGWQPQHF.

In this sample, this clonotype is medium-sized. The CDR3 protein is CASTNDGTMNSPLHF. The CDR3 nucleotides are TGTGCCAGCACCAACGACGGGACAATGAATTCACCCCTCCACTTT. The rearrangement uses TRBV28 and TRBJ1-6, with D possibly matching TRBD1 (6 bases). V was clipped by 7 bases and J by 7 bases, with 17 bases between them. This CDR3 has 15 residues. Germline V CDR1 and CDR2: MDHEN, SYDVKM.

This clonotype is large (0.1 to 1%) in the sample. The rearrangement links TRBV20-1 to TRBJ2-3, with D possibly matching TRBD2 (7 bases). V shed 5 bases and J shed 6 bases, with 21 bases lying between them. CDR1 is DFQATT, CDR2 SNEGSKA, per germline (reference sequence). This CDR3 comprises 15 residues. The CDR3 region is CSARPQREGGDTQYF. The CDR3 nucleotides are TGCAGTGCTCGTCCCCAGAGGGAGGGGGGTGATACGCAGTATTTT.

This clonotype is medium-sized by share. The chain is built from TRBV27 and TRBJ2-1; 8 nucleotides agree with TRBD1. Germline V gives CDR1 MNHEY, CDR2 SMNVEV (reference sequence). V dropped 0 bases and J dropped 8; count of bases not matched to a gene: 6. CDR3 length: 15 amino acids. CDR3 in DNA: TGTGCCAGCAGTTTATCAGCAGGGGGCGCGTATGAGCAGTTCTTC. The encoded protein is CASSLSAGGAYEQFF.

This clonotype is categorized as large. The rearrangement links TRBV7-2 to TRBJ2-1; D possibly corresponds to TRBD2 (5 bases). Trimming stripped 7 bases from V and 12 bases from J, with 19 bases between. Looked up from germline, CDR1 is SGHTA and CDR2 is FQGNSA. CDR3 length: 13 amino acids. In DNA form, the CDR3 reads TGTGCCAGCAACCTCGGAGGCGAATTGGCGCAGTTCTTC. This sequence encodes CASNLGGELAQFF.

This clonotype is categorized as large. V gene TRBV28 combines with J gene TRBJ1-1; D is unclear. The length of the CDR3 is 11 residues. Per the germline V gene, CDR1 is MDHEN and CDR2 is SYDVKM. V was clipped by 5 bases and J by 4 bases, with 5 bases between them. The CDR3 nucleotides read TGTGCCAGCAGTCGGGGCACTGAAGCTTTCTTT. Residues: CASSRGTEAFF.

The chain carries TRBV5-1 and TRBJ2-1; 10 bases align to TRBD1. The CDR3 totals 15 residues. J gave up 13 bases and V 4 bases, and 14 bases lay outside the gene matches. CDR1 SGHRS and CDR2 YFSETQ come from the germline V gene. CDR3 DNA: TGCGCCAGCAGCCGACAGGGGGCTTATGGCCAGGGACAGTTCTTC. Amino acids: CASSRQGAYGQGQFF.

This clonotype rates as medium-sized. CDR3 region: CASSSGQGTSYEQYF. The CDR3 DNA sequence: TGTGCCAGCAGCTCAGGACAGGGGACCTCCTACGAGCAGTACTTC. V and J are TRBV7-6 and TRBJ2-7; 9 bases agree with TRBD1. CDR1 SGHVS and CDR2 FNYEAQ come from the germline V gene. V lost 4 bases to trimming and J lost 0 bases; unmatched junction nucleotides: 4. The CDR3 contains 15 residues.

This clonotype is classed as medium-sized. The rearrangement joins TRBV6-6 to TRBJ1-5; perhaps TRBD1 as D (5 bases). Germline V gene lookup returns CDR1 MNHNY and CDR2 SVGAGI (reference sequence). The V end was cut by 0 bases, the J end by 3 bases, with 9 bases between. The CDR3 has 15 amino acids. The CDR3 reads CASSYSTDFNQPQHF. The CDR3 coding sequence is TGTGCCAGCAGTTACTCGACAGATTTCAATCAGCCCCAGCATTTT.

V gene TRBV29-1 combines with J gene TRBJ2-5; D may be TRBD1 or TRBD2 (5 bases each). The CDR3 consists of 12 residues. Germline V gene sequence: CDR1 SQVTM, CDR2 ANQGSEA. V lost 3 bases to trimming and J lost 5 bases, with 10 bases between them. CDR3 sequence reads: CSVERGSETQYF. In DNA form, the CDR3 reads TGCAGCGTTGAGAGGGGTAGCGAGACCCAGTACTTC.